This record covers a single T cell receptor beta chain. Its target is not known. These data are taken from a study of cytomegalovirus exposure and HLA in healthy donors. Across the whole study: A preliminary data release comprised 80 million to 95 million unique TCRs obtained from HLA-typed donors. Study results and limitations: Altogether, some 160 TCR beta chains were recorded as cytomegalovirus-associated.

Researchers ran the PCR with 60 Vbeta and 13 Jbeta primers. Repertoires were generated with immunoSEQ multiplex PCR, while TCRdb's copy carries only in-frame clones and drops some. The sample has roughly 71,000 clones, around 69% seen once; the top ten hold roughly 10%. Trimming pared 3 bases from V and 1 base from J, leaving 12 bases between. This CDR3 spans 15 amino acids. CDR1 and CDR2 (germline): MNHNS, SASEGT. Sequences were obtained from PBMCs. The chain recombines TRBV6-1 with TRBJ2-5; the D gene is possibly TRBD2 (6 bases). This clonotype was sampled from a human donor in good health. CDR3 DNA: TGTGCCAGCAGTGACGGCGCGGGGTCCCAAGAGACCCAGTACTTC. Protein sequence: CASSDGAGSQETQYF.